A selection of T cell receptor beta chains follows, all from one sample in a study of vaccination and CD4 T cells after COVID-19. Their cognate antigens are unknown. TCRdb re-called the PCR reads through MiXCR, storing one row per CDR3 protein. Among about 11,000 distinct CDR3 sequences listed, 54% were seen once. The source material was CD4+ T cells from blood, cultured in vitro. All receptors derive from a human donor who had recovered from COVID-19. Each CDR3 is given with its conserved first and last residue. The order of the fields is V gene, D gene, J gene, CDR3 protein. The D gene is left open where the match is weak.

TRBV6-2/TRBV6-3	TRBD1	TRBJ2-5	CASSYAQGQGSQETQYF
TRBV12-3/TRBV12-4	TRBD1	TRBJ2-2	CASRRQGRGTGELFF
TRBV28	NA	TRBJ1-6	CASLDRWNSPLHF
TRBV19	NA	TRBJ2-7	CASSIDSPSSSYEQYF
TRBV20-1	TRBD1	TRBJ2-2	CSARELDRGTGELFF
TRBV2	NA	TRBJ1-5	CASSGDSNQPQHF
TRBV20-1	TRBD2	TRBJ2-5	CSARDLAGYQETQYF
TRBV23-1	NA	TRBJ1-2	CASSQDRPNYGYTF
TRBV7-2	TRBD1	TRBJ1-6	CASSYGQAIYNSPLHF
TRBV6-2/TRBV6-3	NA	TRBJ2-7	CASTRGSGTYEQYF
TRBV7-8	TRBD1	TRBJ2-7	CASSPPGQGGSWLDEQYF
TRBV30	NA	TRBJ2-3	CACMFATDTQYF
TRBV15	TRBD2	TRBJ2-7	CATSRDREGPDEQYF
TRBV2	NA	TRBJ2-7	CASSFTSEQYF
TRBV30	NA	TRBJ1-1	CAWTPPGQNTEAFF
TRBV9	NA	TRBJ2-1	CASSARVKPYNEQFF
TRBV20-1	TRBD1	TRBJ1-1	CSASARTGTNTEAFF
TRBV6-5	TRBD1	TRBJ2-7	CASSSGTGYEQYF
TRBV7-8	NA	TRBJ1-2	CASSPAGPDYGYTF
TRBV20-1	TRBD2	TRBJ2-1	CSARVLAAIRAYNEQFF
TRBV25-1	NA	TRBJ1-2	CASSDRGVGGYGYTF
TRBV24-1	TRBD1	TRBJ2-1	CATSDPGTGGGGNEQFF
TRBV20-1	NA	TRBJ2-1	CSAPPIAAYNEQFF
TRBV4-2	TRBD2	TRBJ2-5	CASSQPGTSGRDHQETQYF
TRBV2	NA	TRBJ2-7	CASSDWLKAESYEQYF
TRBV12-5	NA	TRBJ2-5	CASGLGTTGETQYF
TRBV27	NA	TRBJ1-2	CASSLIGGGYTF
TRBV7-5	NA	TRBJ1-6	CISVSARGGGQDCGHSPLHF
TRBV2	TRBD2	TRBJ2-5	CASSAGLLAGVVRETQYF
TRBV27	TRBD2	TRBJ2-3	CASGSRLAAHAGTDTQYF
TRBV19	NA	TRBJ2-5	CASSIVGKETQYF
TRBV6-1	NA	TRBJ1-2	CASTLGANYGYTF
TRBV24-1	TRBD1	TRBJ1-1	CATSTAGGNTEAFF
TRBV7-8	TRBD2	TRBJ2-3	CASSRRTSGTFPRTDTQYF
TRBV15	TRBD2	TRBJ2-3	CATSRGAGATDTQYF
TRBV6-1	NA	TRBJ1-2	CASSETGRVSRGYTF
TRBV7-8	TRBD2	TRBJ2-5	CASSLLAGGRETQYF
TRBV7-3	NA	TRBJ2-2	CASRAGSAGELFF